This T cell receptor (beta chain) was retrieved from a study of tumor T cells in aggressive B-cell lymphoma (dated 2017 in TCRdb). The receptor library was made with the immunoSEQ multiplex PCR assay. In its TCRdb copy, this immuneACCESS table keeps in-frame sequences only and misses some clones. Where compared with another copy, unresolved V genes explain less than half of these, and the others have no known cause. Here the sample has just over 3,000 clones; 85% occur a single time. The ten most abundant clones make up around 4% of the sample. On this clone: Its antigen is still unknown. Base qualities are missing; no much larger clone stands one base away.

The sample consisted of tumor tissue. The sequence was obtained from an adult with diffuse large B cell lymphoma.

Here is the DNA: TGTGCCAGCAGTGAGGACAGGAGATATGGCTACACCTTC. This translates into CASSEDRRYGYTF. The chain was built from TRBV2 and TRBJ1-2, with 7 middle bases fitting TRBD1. Germline trimming amounts to 3 bases on V and 5 bases on J, with 3 as the count of junction bases outside the gene matches. Per the germline V gene, SNHLY is the CDR1 and FYNNEI is the CDR2. Including the terminal cysteine and phenylalanine, the CDR3 comprises 13 residues. The kept DNA is CDR3 alone, 39 bases in frame from the first base.